This TCR beta chain was recovered during a study of circulating tumor DNA in untreated peripheral T-cell lymphoma. General study points: In approximately 78% of patients, tumor-specific clonotypes were identified.

The tumor tissue sample was taken at baseline before any treatment. Germline lookup yields CDR1 MGHDK and CDR2 SYGVNS. The V gene lost 3 bases and the J gene lost 7 bases, with 13 bases spanning the gap. This CDR3 is 15 amino acids long. A word on this clone: Antigen unknown.

Method: immunoSEQ multiplex PCR; TCRdb's copy keeps in-frame clones and lacks some. The sample yields fewer than 8,000 clones, 70% to 80% seen once. This rearrangement joins TRBV25-1 to TRBJ2-6; D tentatively reads TRBD1 or TRBD2 (5 bases each). The source is a human donor with peripheral T-cell lymphoma. The sample was tumor tissue. The CDR3 nucleotides are TGTGCCAGCAGTGACGGAAGGGACCTCGCCAACGTCCTGACTTTC. Its protein product is CASSDGRDLANVLTF.